This TCR beta chain derives from a study of blood T cell repertoires in COVID-19. Overall study context: Researchers got acute and convalescent COVID-19 samples from the United States, Italy and Spain.

The CDR3 has 14 amino acids. Trimming pared 2 bases from V and 1 base from J, leaving 8 bases between. Germline CDR1 and CDR2: SGHTA and FQGNSA. TCRdb keeps only in-frame clones here, not all; method: immunoSEQ multiplex PCR. The sample carries tens of thousands of clones, 82% recorded once. The clonotype originates from a man aged 55-75 years with acute or convalescent COVID-19. The chain uses TRBV7-2 and TRBJ1-1; the D gene is possibly TRBD1 (5 bases). The source material was peripheral blood. The CDR3 here is CASSLRQGNTEAFF. The CDR3 nucleotides read TGTGCCAGCAGCTTACGGCAGGGGAACACTGAAGCTTTCTTT. Based on the CDR3 plus reference TRBV7-2 and TRBJ1-1, the full variable domain is GAGVSQSPSNKVTEKGKDVELRCDPISGHTALYWYRQSLGQGLEFLIYFQGNSAPDKSGLPSDRFSAERTGGSVSTLTIQRTQQEDSAVYLCASSLRQGNTEAFFGQGTRLTVV.